The source of this T cell receptor (beta chain) is a study of blood T cell repertoires in COVID-19. Overall study: The United States, Italy and Spain provided the acute and convalescent COVID-19 samples. Sources were T cells, B-cell-depleted T cells, or PBMCs; the material itself was cDNA or gDNA.

Here immunoSEQ multiplex PCR was the method, and the copy in TCRdb shows in-frame clones only, minus some. The sample includes some 90,000 clones, roughly 80% of them seen just once. The V segment lost 6 bases and the J segment 6 bases; nucleotides outside the gene matches: 7. Germline CDR1 reads LNHDA; CDR2 reads SQIVND (reference sequence). The CDR3 length is 13 residues. Material for sequencing was peripheral blood. This TCR was sampled from a human donor in a cohort sampled during active COVID-19. V is TRBV19 and J is TRBJ2-7; 8 bases agree with TRBD1. The CDR3 nucleotides read TGTGCCAGTAGAGACAGGGGTGGAAGCGAGCAGTACTTC. It translates to CASRDRGGSEQYF.